This T cell receptor beta chain was sequenced for a study of shared clonotypes between healthy human individuals. This CDR3 is 15 amino acids long. V was pared by 0 bases and J by 7 bases, with 11 bases between. Germline V lookup: CDR1 SGHKS, CDR2 YYEKEE (reference sequence). Clones were read by immunoSEQ multiplex PCR, and TCRdb kept only the in-frame ones, dropping some. This sample has around 2.1 million clones, with almost 96% found just once. This clone was seen more than once but under ten times. What was sequenced was naive CD4+ T cells sorted from blood. Indicated subset: CD45RA+ positively selected. The chain uses TRBV5-5 and TRBJ1-6, with D perhaps TRBD1 (5 bases). This TCR was recovered from a young man in good health. The CDR3 coding sequence is TGTGCCAGCAGCTTGGCAGGGACGGCCAATTCACCCCTCCACTTT. As protein: CASSLAGTANSPLHF.